The clone carrying this TCR beta chain was picked up one time. The primer mix had 60 V beta and 13 J beta primers. Assay used: immunoSEQ multiplex PCR; TCRdb lists only in-frame clones, some missing. The sample carries roughly 80,000 clones, about nine tenths recorded once. The data belong to a study of glioma-infiltrating T cells after dendritic cell vaccination. Study overall: Between about 2002 and 2013, patients got autologous tumor lysate-pulsed dendritic cell vaccines. Autologous tumor lysate was loaded overnight onto monocyte-derived dendritic cells grown seven days with IL-4 and GM-CSF.

Time point of the sample: after dendritic cell vaccination, including at tumor progression/relapse. The germline V gene encodes CDR1 WSHSY and CDR2 SAAADI. The CDR3 has 13 residues. V was shortened by 10 bases and J by 3 bases, with 16 bases between the two germline ends. The sequence was obtained from a human donor with glioblastoma. The chain combines TRBV10-2 with TRBJ2-7; possible D gene TRBD2, 6 bases. The sequencing here drew on blood, taken after dendritic cell vaccination. CDR3 DNA sequence: TGCGCCACCTCTCCGGGGGAGGTCTACGAGCAGTACTTC. Encoded protein: CATSPGEVYEQYF.